What follows are 21 T cell receptor beta chains derived from one specimen sequenced in a study of spatial heterogeneity in lung cancer. Overall study findings and caveats: Tumor mutation counts were tracked by expanded intratumoral alpha and beta TCR counts.

Indicated time point: sample taken at primary tumor resection. Via MiXCR, TCRdb re-called the 5' RACE reads, giving one row per CDR3 protein. This sample yields about 9,800 distinct CDR3 sequences, of which 45% to 65% are seen a single time; around 28% belongs to the top ten. These TCRs are of unknown antigen specificity. The sample was lung tumor tissue, taken at surgery. These receptors came from a female donor with early-stage non-small cell lung cancer.

In its sample, this clonotype was seen a few times. Since the library was made to target alpha chains, this beta chain is a stray read and its abundance is not meaningful. The chain combines TRBV20-1 with TRBJ2-3, with TRBD2 matching over 10 bases. The ends lost 6 bases at V and 2 bases at J; junction bases unmatched: 11. This CDR3 is built from 16 residues. Germline loops: CDR1 DFQATT, CDR2 SNEGSKA (reference sequence). The chain's CDR3 is CSANDPTSGNTDTQYF. CDR3 nucleotide sequence: TGCAGTGCGAATGACCCTACTAGCGGGAACACAGATACGCAGTATTTT.

Concerning this clonotype: This beta chain slipped into a library made for alpha chains as a stray read, so its size is not meaningful. The J gene is TRBJ2-5, the V gene TRBV27; maybe TRBD2 (6 bases). V lost 4 bases, J lost 3 bases, and 6 bases lay in between. The CDR3 spans 12 residues. Germline CDR1 and CDR2: MNHEY and SMNVEV (reference sequence). The CDR3 DNA sequence: TGTGCCAGCAGTTGGGGGGAAGAGACCCAGTACTTC. Its protein is CASSWGEETQYF.

In regard to this clonotype: At one end, the junction sequence differs from germline, possibly due to a read error. This beta chain turned up in a library designed for alpha chains; as an off-target read, its abundance says little. This rearrangement joins TRBV10-3 to TRBJ2-3, with TRBD2 matching over 11 bases. The CDR3 is 18 amino acids. The germline V gene has CDR1 ENHRY and CDR2 SYGVKD. The CDR3 DNA reads TGTGCCAGCAGTCACATCGGAATAGCGGGGGGGCAGGCAGATACGCAGTATTTT. As protein: CASSHIGIAGGQADTQYF.

Turning to this clonotype: The library was built for alpha chains, so this beta chain is an off-target read and its size means little. The chain carries TRBV5-1 and TRBJ2-7; D might be TRBD1 (6 bases). Germline CDR1 and CDR2: SGHRS and YFSETQ. The CDR3 covers 13 residues. V was trimmed by 0 bases and J by 5 bases, leaving 9 bases between them. The CDR3 nucleotides read TGCGCCAGCAGCTTGGTGGACAGTCACGAGCAGTACTTC. Translated, it gives CASSLVDSHEQYF.

Points on this clonotype: The library was designed around alpha chains, so this beta chain is a stray read whose abundance carries little weight. The chain recombines TRBV7-2 with TRBJ1-3, with D possibly matching TRBD1 (5 bases). Germline CDR1 SGHTA, CDR2 FQGNSA. V lost 4 bases, J lost 0 bases, and 10 bases lay in between. This CDR3 is 15 amino acids long. Here the CDR3 reads CASSSRARSGNTIYF. The DNA for the CDR3 is TGTGCCAGCAGCTCCAGGGCGCGCTCTGGAAACACCATATATTTT.

A remark on this clonotype: For a library built for alpha chains, this beta chain is a stray read; little rests on its size. The chain joins TRBV7-9 to TRBJ1-2; D gene ambiguous. The CDR3 has 14 residues. Trimming removed 1 base at V and 4 bases at J, with 10 bases between. Germline V gene data show CDR1 as SEHNR and CDR2 as FQNEAQ (reference sequence). The CDR3 DNA sequence: TGTGCCAGCAGCTTAGGCCAGAGTGGCTATGGCTACACCTTC. The encoded protein is CASSLGQSGYGYTF.

Notes on this clonotype: Since the library was made to target alpha chains, this beta chain is a stray read and its abundance is not meaningful. The chain couples TRBV7-9 to TRBJ1-2, with D possibly being TRBD1 (5 bases). This CDR3 spans 15 amino acids. Germline V gives CDR1 SEHNR, CDR2 FQNEAQ (reference sequence). The germline V and J ends were trimmed by 5 bases and 4 bases, with 17 bases remaining between them. The DNA of the CDR3 is TGTGCCAGCAGCAATGCTCCGGGACCGCCCTATGGCTACACCTTC. This sequence encodes CASSNAPGPPYGYTF.

This clonotype is labeled as medium-sized. This beta chain lies outside the target of a library built for alpha chains; its clone size means little. DNA of the CDR3: TGTGCCAGCTCGTCGGGGAGAAGCACCGGGGAGCTGTTTTTT. Protein product: CASSSGRSTGELFF. The J gene is TRBJ2-2, the V gene TRBV18; weak D call: TRBD2 (5 bases). CDR3 length equals 14 residues. V lost 6 bases, J lost 4 bases, and 12 bases lay in between. Germline lookup yields CDR1 KGHSH and CDR2 LQKENI.

In its sample, this clonotype was seen a few times. This beta chain is a stray sequence in a library constructed for alpha chains; its clone size is not meaningful. The rearrangement joins TRBV6-2 or TRBV6-3 to TRBJ1-6, with 8 positions matching TRBD1. With 2 bases clipped from V and 10 bases from J, the junction kept 7 bases outside the gene matches. Germline CDR1 and CDR2: MNHEY and SVGEGT. This CDR3 spans 15 amino acids. The chain's CDR3 is CASSYMQGAGSPLHF. DNA for the CDR3: TGTGCCAGCAGTTACATGCAGGGGGCAGGATCACCCCTCCACTTT.

There are a few counts of this clonotype. This beta chain is off target for a library built for alpha chains, so its abundance means little. The chain couples TRBV5-1 to TRBJ1-6; 7 bases are a match to TRBD1. The CDR3 consists of 14 residues. Germline V lookup: CDR1 SGHRS, CDR2 YFSETQ. Losses at the gene ends were 4 bases for V and 9 bases for J; bases not matched to a gene: 7. The CDR3 sequence: CASSPQGESSPLHF. The CDR3 nucleotides are TGCGCCAGCAGCCCGCAGGGGGAGAGTTCACCCCTCCACTTT.

This clonotype occurred a few times. For a library built for alpha chains, this beta chain is a stray read; little rests on its size. The chain links TRBV6-6 to TRBJ1-1; D is undetermined. The germline V gene encodes CDR1 MNHNY and CDR2 SVGAGI (reference sequence). V gave up 0 bases and J gave up 5 bases, with 10 bases separating them. There are 14 residues in the CDR3. The CDR3 DNA reads TGTGCCAGCAGTTACTCTCCCAGGAAGACTGAAGCTTTCTTT. The encoded protein is CASSYSPRKTEAFF.

This clonotype turned up a few times. This beta chain represents an off-target read in a library built for alpha chains; its size is of limited meaning. The CDR3 coding sequence is TGTGCCAGCAGCCCGACACTATCCCCTAGCACAGATACGCAGTATTTT. Amino acid sequence: CASSPTLSPSTDTQYF. This chain joins TRBV7-8 and TRBJ2-3; the D is unclear. The CDR3 is 16 residues long. CDR1 and CDR2 from the germline V gene are SGHVS and FQNEAQ. The V end lost 5 bases, the J end lost 0 bases, and 15 bases lay between the germline ends.

This clonotype has a handful of counts. Being off target in a library aimed at alpha chains, this beta chain has a size of little meaning. The chain links TRBV6-1 to TRBJ2-2; D unclear. Germline lookup yields CDR1 MNHNS and CDR2 SASEGT. V was trimmed by 5 bases and J by 6 bases, leaving 13 bases between them. The CDR3 runs 14 residues. For the CDR3, the DNA is TGTGCCAGCAGTCCCTTTGGCGGACCCGGGGAGCTGTTTTTT. This codes for CASSPFGGPGELFF.

In regard to this clonotype: A library made for alpha chains picked up this beta chain off target, so its size means little. CDR3 residues: CASSLTANTEAFF. Written as DNA, the CDR3 is TGTGCCAGCAGCTTAACAGCTAACACTGAAGCTTTCTTT. The chain uses TRBV7-3 and TRBJ1-1, with D hard to call. Trimming removed 0 bases at V and 2 bases at J, with 4 bases between. The CDR3 length is 13 residues. Germline values: CDR1 SGHTA, CDR2 FQGTGA.

About this clonotype: The library was built for alpha chains, so this beta chain is an off-target read and its size means little. Here the CDR3 reads CASSLRTGLHEQYF. CDR3 in DNA: TGTGCCAGCAGTTTAAGGACAGGGCTTCACGAGCAGTACTTC. The rearrangement links TRBV12-3 or TRBV12-4 to TRBJ2-7; 8 nucleotides align to TRBD1. The CDR3 covers 14 residues. V lost 2 bases and J lost 5; bases outside the gene matches: 5.

To note about this clonotype: Being off target in a library aimed at alpha chains, this beta chain has a size of little meaning. V is TRBV5-4 and J is TRBJ2-7; the match to TRBD1 covers 9 bases. This CDR3 has 16 residues. Germline CDR1 SGHNT, CDR2 YYREEE (reference sequence). The V segment lost 1 base and the J segment 6 bases; nucleotides outside the gene matches: 11. The CDR3 reads CASSLRVPGQGREQYF. DNA for the CDR3: TGTGCCAGCAGCTTGCGGGTCCCGGGACAGGGTCGCGAGCAGTACTTC.

By share of the sample, this clonotype is medium-sized. Because this beta chain is a stray read in a library intended to capture alpha chains, its abundance should not be given much weight. V gene TRBV6-5 combines with J gene TRBJ1-1; tentatively, D is TRBD1 (5 bases). The CDR3 covers 15 residues. V was trimmed by 6 bases and J by 3 bases, leaving 17 bases between them. Germline V gene lookup returns CDR1 MNHEY and CDR2 SVGAGI. The CDR3 loop is CASSQGTAGHTEAFF. DNA of the CDR3: TGTGCCAGCAGCCAAGGGACGGCCGGGCACACTGAAGCTTTCTTT.

Turning to this clonotype: For a library built for alpha chains, this beta chain is a stray read; little rests on its size. The V call is TRBV27, the J call TRBJ2-6, with a tentative D call TRBD2 (5 bases). The CDR3 length is 16 residues. CDR1 is MNHEY, CDR2 SMNVEV, per germline (reference sequence). Between the trimmed V and J ends, which lost 6 bases and 2 bases, there was a span of 14 bases. The CDR3 region has the DNA TGTGCCAGCAGACCAACTTTGAGGGCTGGGGCCAACGTCCTGACTTTC. Residues: CASRPTLRAGANVLTF.

On this clonotype itself: Within a library made for alpha chains, this beta chain is off target, and its count is uninformative. The chain combines TRBV4-3 with TRBJ2-1; a possible D gene is TRBD2 (6 bases). The CDR3 extends over 14 amino acids. The V gene lost 1 base and the J gene lost 8 bases, with 12 bases spanning the gap. CDR1 is LGHNA, CDR2 YSLEER, per germline. CDR3 loop: CASSQAGSLYEQFF. DNA for the CDR3: TGCGCCAGCAGCCAAGCCGGGAGTCTGTATGAGCAGTTCTTC.

To note about this clonotype: A library made for alpha chains picked up this beta chain off target, so its size means little. The chain recombines TRBV4-1 with TRBJ1-4, with unresolved D. Germline V CDR1 and CDR2: MGHRA, YSYEKL. Trimming removed 0 bases at V and 7 bases at J, with 15 bases between. The CDR3 extends over 16 amino acids. The DNA for the CDR3 is TGCGCCAGCAGCCAAGATCAAGTTCGCGCTAGTGAAAAACTGTTTTTT. Translated, it gives CASSQDQVRASEKLFF.

This clonotype was found a few times. In a library made to pick up alpha chains, this beta chain is a stray read with a size that means little. The rearrangement joins TRBV12-3 or TRBV12-4 to TRBJ2-1, with 11 bases matching TRBD2. V lost 6 bases and J lost 9; bases outside the gene matches: 7. CDR3 length equals 14 residues. The CDR3 protein is CASRASGGTVEQFF. The CDR3 nucleotides are TGTGCCAGCAGGGCTAGCGGGGGGACAGTTGAGCAGTTCTTC.